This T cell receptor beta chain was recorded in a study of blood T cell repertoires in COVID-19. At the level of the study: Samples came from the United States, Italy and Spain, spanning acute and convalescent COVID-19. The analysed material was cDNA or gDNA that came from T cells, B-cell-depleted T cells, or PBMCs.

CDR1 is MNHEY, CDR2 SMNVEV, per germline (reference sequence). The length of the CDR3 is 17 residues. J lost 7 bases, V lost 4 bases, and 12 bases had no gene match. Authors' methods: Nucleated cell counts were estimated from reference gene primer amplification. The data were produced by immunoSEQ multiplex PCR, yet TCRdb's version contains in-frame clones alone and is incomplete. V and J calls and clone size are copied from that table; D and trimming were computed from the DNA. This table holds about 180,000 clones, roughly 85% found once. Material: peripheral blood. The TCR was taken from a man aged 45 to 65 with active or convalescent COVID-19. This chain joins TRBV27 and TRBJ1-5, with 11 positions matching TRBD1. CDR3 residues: CASSSVSGTGGRQPQHF. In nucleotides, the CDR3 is TGTGCCAGCAGTTCCGTTTCCGGGACAGGGGGTAGACAGCCCCAGCATTTT.